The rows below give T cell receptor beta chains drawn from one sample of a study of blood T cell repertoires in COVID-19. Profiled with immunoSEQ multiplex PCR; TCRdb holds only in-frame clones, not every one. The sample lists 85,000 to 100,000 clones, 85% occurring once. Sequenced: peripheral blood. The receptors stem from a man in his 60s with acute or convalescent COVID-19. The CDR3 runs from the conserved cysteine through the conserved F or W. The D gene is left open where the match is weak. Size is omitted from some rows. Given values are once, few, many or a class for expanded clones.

CASSILRGGSEAFF	TGTGCCAGTAGTATACTCCGGGGGGGGAGTGAAGCTTTCTTT	.	TRBV19	TRBJ1-1	.
CASSLGGEKEQFF	TGTGCCAGCAGTTTGGGCGGGGAGAAGGAGCAGTTCTTC	.	TRBV12-3/TRBV12-4	TRBJ2-1	once
CASGLAGGNQPQHF	TGTGCCAGTGGGCTGGCAGGGGGCAATCAGCCCCAGCATTTT	.	TRBV19	TRBJ1-5	.
CASSGASGRTDTQYF	TGTGCCAGCAGTGGGGCTAGCGGGCGCACAGATACGCAGTATTTT	TRBD2	TRBV5-4	TRBJ2-3	.
CASALTRLGELFF	TGTGCTAGTGCCCTGACCCGACTCGGGGAGCTGTTTTTT	.	TRBV12-5	TRBJ2-2	few
CASSRGSTEAFF	TGTGCCAGCAGCAGAGGTTCCACTGAAGCTTTCTTT	.	TRBV21-1	TRBJ1-1	.
CASSRQGLVEKLFF	TGTGCCAGCAGCCGTCAGGGGTTGGTAGAAAAACTGTTTTTT	.	TRBV28	TRBJ1-4	.
CATSRGQGRANYGYTF	TGTGCCACCAGCAGAGGACAGGGGCGGGCTAACTATGGCTACACCTTC	TRBD1	TRBV15	TRBJ1-2	.
CASSLSRDYSYEQYF	TGTGCCAGCAGTTTATCGCGGGACTACTCCTACGAGCAGTACTTC	TRBD2	TRBV27	TRBJ2-7	.
CASSTRGSGSPLHF	TGTGCCAGCAGTACAAGGGGGTCGGGGTCACCCCTCCACTTT	.	TRBV6-2/TRBV6-3	TRBJ1-6	once
CASSPYGTGDTYEQYF	TGTGCCAGCAGTCCCTACGGGACAGGGGATACCTACGAGCAGTACTTC	TRBD1	TRBV11-2	TRBJ2-7	.
CASSLTGDRGNQPQHF	TGTGCCAGCAGCTTAACCGGTGACAGGGGCAATCAGCCCCAGCATTTT	TRBD1	TRBV11-3	TRBJ1-5	.
CASSQDVTEETQYF	TGCGCCAGCAGCCAAGATGTGACAGAAGAGACCCAGTACTTC	.	TRBV4-3	TRBJ2-5	.
CASSPGQHEAFF	TGCGCCAGCAGTCCCGGACAGCATGAAGCTTTCTTT	.	TRBV10-1	TRBJ1-1	.
CASSQDLIGITEAFF	TGCGCCAGCAGCCAAGATCTTATCGGGATCACTGAAGCTTTCTTT	.	TRBV4-1	TRBJ1-1	.
CASSPVPGQGLSGYTF	TGCGCCAGCAGCCCGGTCCCGGGACAGGGATTAAGTGGCTACACCTTC	TRBD1	TRBV5-1	TRBJ1-2	.
CASSPWGTGVIMNTEAFF	TGTGCCAGCAGCCCGTGGGGGACAGGAGTTATAATGAACACTGAAGCTTTCTTT	TRBD1	TRBV14	TRBJ1-1	.
CASSLTSGSYEQYF	TGCGCCAGCAGCTTGACTAGCGGTTCCTACGAGCAGTACTTC	TRBD2	TRBV5-1	TRBJ2-7	.
CATQRGVRDTEAFF	TGTGCCACCCAACGCGGGGTACGGGACACTGAAGCTTTCTTT	.	TRBV6-5	TRBJ1-1	once
CATRGAIFPDTQYF	TGTGCCACCAGGGGGGCAATTTTCCCAGATACGCAGTATTTT	.	TRBV19	TRBJ2-3	.
CATSIRNQPQHF	TGTGCCACCAGCATCCGTAATCAGCCCCAGCATTTT	.	TRBV15	TRBJ1-5	.
CASSSRGDYGYTF	TGCGCCAGCAGCTCACGGGGGGACTATGGCTACACCTTC	.	TRBV5-1	TRBJ1-2	.
CATSRERTGNNQPQHF	TGTGCCACCAGCAGAGAGAGGACAGGCAACAATCAGCCCCAGCATTTT	TRBD1	TRBV15	TRBJ1-5	.
CASTLGRGKGEAFF	TGTGCCAGCACCCTTGGGAGGGGGAAAGGTGAAGCTTTCTTT	.	TRBV6-5	TRBJ1-1	.
CAISKRGQGEDTQYF	TGTGCCATCAGTAAACGGGGACAGGGGGAAGATACGCAGTATTTT	TRBD1	TRBV10-3	TRBJ2-3	few
CASMDRGHGYTF	TGTGCCAGCATGGACAGGGGGCATGGCTACACCTTC	TRBD1	TRBV28	TRBJ1-2	few
CASSQGADRGTQPQHF	TGTGCCAGCAGCCAAGGCGCCGACAGGGGAACACAGCCCCAGCATTTT	TRBD1	TRBV4-2	TRBJ1-5	.
CASSLAVTSGNYNEQFF	TGTGCCAGCAGCTTAGCCGTAACTAGCGGGAACTACAATGAGCAGTTCTTC	TRBD2	TRBV7-2	TRBJ2-1	.
CASSSPGLATDTQYF	TGCGCCAGCAGCTCTCCGGGACTAGCAACAGATACGCAGTATTTT	TRBD2	TRBV5-1	TRBJ2-3	.
CASSPWDSTYEQYF	TGTGCCAGCTCACCATGGGACAGTACCTACGAGCAGTACTTC	TRBD1	TRBV18	TRBJ2-7	.
CASSFGTRTYEQYF	TGTGCCAGCAGCTTCGGGACTCGTACCTACGAGCAGTACTTC	.	TRBV5-4	TRBJ2-7	once
CASSLGVSGGATDTQYF	TGTGCCAGCAGCTTAGGTGTTAGCGGGGGGGCAACAGATACGCAGTATTTT	TRBD2	TRBV7-2	TRBJ2-3	.
CSFWTSGRAYNEQFF	TGCAGCTTCTGGACTAGCGGGAGGGCCTACAATGAGCAGTTCTTC	TRBD2	TRBV29-1	TRBJ2-1	.
CASSALAGQETQYF	TGTGCCAGCAGCGCTTTAGCGGGACAAGAGACCCAGTACTTC	TRBD2	TRBV9	TRBJ2-5	.
CAWSTEVETQYF	TGTGCCTGGTCCACTGAAGTGGAGACCCAGTACTTC	.	TRBV30	TRBJ2-5	.
CASSWTPTYEQYF	TGTGCCAGCAGTTGGACACCTACCTACGAGCAGTACTTC	.	TRBV6-2/TRBV6-3	TRBJ2-7	.
CAISASGGRAREQYF	TGTGCCATCAGTGCCTCGGGGGGGAGGGCGCGCGAGCAGTACTTC	TRBD2	TRBV10-3	TRBJ2-7	.
CASSLGSRGGNQPQHF	TGTGCCAGCAGCTTGGGAAGTCGGGGGGGAAATCAGCCCCAGCATTTT	.	TRBV5-5	TRBJ1-5	once
CASSYEQGGNYEQYF	TGTGCCAGCAGCTACGAACAGGGGGGAAACTACGAGCAGTACTTC	TRBD1	TRBV7-6	TRBJ2-7	.
CATSWTSGRGLGEQFF	TGTGCCACCAGTTGGACTAGCGGGAGGGGACTCGGCGAGCAGTTCTTC	TRBD2	TRBV15	TRBJ2-1	.
CAISESGGAPEAFF	TGTGCCATCAGTGAGTCAGGGGGCGCGCCTGAAGCTTTCTTT	TRBD1	TRBV10-3	TRBJ1-1	.
CASSEARLADEQYF	TGTGCCAGCAGTGAAGCGCGGCTAGCAGATGAGCAGTACTTC	.	TRBV6-1	TRBJ2-7	.
CASGTSVSYEQYF	TGTGCCAGCGGGACTAGCGTTTCCTACGAGCAGTACTTC	TRBD2	TRBV2	TRBJ2-7	.
CASSLSGRGDSPLHF	TGTGCCAGCAGCCTCTCCGGCAGGGGAGATTCACCCCTCCACTTT	.	TRBV3-1/TRBV3-2	TRBJ1-6	.
CASRRWGGRGTGELFF	TGTGCCAGCAGGCGCTGGGGGGGGAGAGGTACCGGGGAGCTGTTTTTT	TRBD2	TRBV4-2	TRBJ2-2	.
CASSSRGVQNEQYF	TGTGCCAGCAGTTCCAGGGGGGTTCAGAACGAGCAGTACTTC	.	TRBV6-5	TRBJ2-7	.
CAGRLGANTEAFF	TGCGCCGGCAGGTTAGGGGCGAACACTGAAGCTTTCTTT	.	TRBV5-1	TRBJ1-1	.
CASSQSGGNSYSYNSPLHF	TGTGCCAGCAGTCAGTCAGGGGGCAATAGTTACTCCTATAATTCACCCCTCCACTTT	TRBD1	TRBV2	TRBJ1-6	few
CASSLEPGLAASTDTQYF	TGCGCCAGCAGCTTGGAGCCAGGACTAGCGGCGAGCACAGATACGCAGTATTTT	TRBD2	TRBV5-1	TRBJ2-3	.
CASSQGTGSWDEQFF	TGTGCCAGCAGCCAAGGGACAGGGTCTTGGGATGAGCAGTTCTTC	TRBD1	TRBV3-1/TRBV3-2	TRBJ2-1	.
CASYRRDRGSYEQYF	TGTGCCAGCTACCGCCGGGACAGGGGCTCCTACGAGCAGTACTTC	TRBD1	TRBV2	TRBJ2-7	.
CAISESAGSNTEAFF	TGTGCCATCAGTGAGTCGGCAGGGTCAAACACTGAAGCTTTCTTT	.	TRBV10-3	TRBJ1-1	.